A single sample is the source of the 11 T cell receptor beta chains below, sequenced in a study of cytomegalovirus exposure and HLA in healthy donors (dated by TCRdb to the late 2010s). The library was produced with the immunoSEQ multiplex PCR assay. A mixture of 60 forward primers for TCR Vbeta segments and 13 reverse primers for TCR Jbeta segments was used in the multiplex PCR. Drawn from immuneACCESS, this table holds only the in-frame rearrangements with V and J called that TCRdb kept. Clones are partly lost; checked studies trace under half to an unresolved V gene and leave the rest unexplained. For this sample there are approximately 100,000 clones; roughly 70% appear just once. Under 13% of the sample goes to the ten largest clones. The sequenced sample was PBMCs. Source of these receptors: a man aged 35-49 years in good health and CMV-seropositive.

V gene TRBV19 combines with J gene TRBJ2-7, with 9 bases lining up with TRBD1. From germline, CDR1 is LNHDA and CDR2 SQIVND (reference sequence). The V gene end was trimmed by 4 bases and the J gene end by 2 bases; junction bases not matched to a gene: 6. The CDR3 extends over 15 amino acids. CDR3 sequence (DNA): TGTGCCAGTAGTAGGGGGACAGGGACGACCTACGAGCAGTACTTC. Translated, it gives CASSRGTGTTYEQYF.

This clone has only one observation. The chain links TRBV4-1 to TRBJ1-5; 9 bases map to TRBD1. CDR1 and CDR2 from the germline V gene are MGHRA and YSYEKL. V was pared by 3 bases and J by 7 bases, with 16 bases of the junction left unmatched. This CDR3 has 18 residues. Here the CDR3 DNA reads TGCGCCAGCAGCCAGTTAAGAGGCCGGACAGGGGCTCGACAGCCCCAGCATTTT. This sequence encodes CASSQLRGRTGARQPQHF.

CDR3 amino acids: CTSSQGSSGRRGTDTQYF. The CDR3 nucleotides are TGCACCAGCAGCCAAGGGTCGAGCGGGAGAAGGGGCACAGATACGCAGTATTTT. The chain employs TRBV1 and TRBJ2-3; TRBD2 is the table's D call, not checked against the DNA. TRBV1 is termed a pseudogene. This CDR3 has 18 amino acids.

The chain employs TRBV7-2 and TRBJ1-2, with TRBD1 matching over 12 bases. Germline V CDR1 and CDR2: SGHTA, FQGNSA. CDR3 length equals 17 residues. The V gene end was trimmed by 5 bases and the J gene end by 4 bases; junction bases not matched to a gene: 11. The CDR3 loop is CASSTSLGTGGTYGYTF. In DNA form, the CDR3 reads TGTGCCAGCAGCACCAGTCTCGGGACAGGGGGCACCTATGGCTACACCTTC.

This CDR3 reads CASSLGTGLREQYF. Written as DNA, the CDR3 is TGTGCCAGCAGCTTAGGGACAGGCCTCCGGGAGCAGTACTTC. V usage is TRBV11-2 and J usage is TRBJ2-7; 7 positions agree with TRBD1. The V gene end was trimmed by 1 base and the J gene end by 7 bases; junction bases not matched to a gene: 7. CDR1 and CDR2 (germline): SGHAT, FQNNGV. CDR3 length: 14 residues.

The chain recombines TRBV5-1 with TRBJ2-2, with no clear D. Per the germline V gene, CDR1 is SGHRS and CDR2 is YFSETQ. The CDR3 is 14 amino acids. V lost 8 bases, J lost 0 bases, and 11 bases lay in between. The CDR3 reads CASQRQPNTGELFF. The DNA for the CDR3 is TGCGCCAGTCAGAGGCAGCCGAACACCGGGGAGCTGTTTTTT.

The genes are TRBV7-3 and TRBJ2-2; D possibly corresponds to TRBD2 (6 bases). CDR3 length: 17 residues. The ends were cut back, 2 bases at V and 4 bases at J, with 17 bases in the middle. In germline, CDR1 is SGHTA, CDR2 FQGTGA. The CDR3 DNA follows: TGTGCCAGCAGCTTAGACGTAGCGGTTGGTAGCACCGGGGAGCTGTTTTTT. Amino acid sequence: CASSLDVAVGSTGELFF.

The chain carries TRBV7-9 and TRBJ1-4; 9 bases fit TRBD1. CDR1 and CDR2 from the germline V gene are SEHNR and FQNEAQ (reference sequence). The J segment lost 5 bases and the V segment lost 5 bases, leaving 6 bases of the junction unmatched. CDR3 length: 15 amino acids. The CDR3 coding sequence is TGTGCCAGCAGCCAGCAGGGGACAGGGAATGAAAAACTGTTTTTT. Encoded protein: CASSQQGTGNEKLFF.

V gene TRBV30 combines with J gene TRBJ2-7; 7 bases match TRBD2. This CDR3 spans 13 amino acids. Germline values: CDR1 GTSNPN, CDR2 SVGIG (reference sequence). J gave up 2 bases and V 5 bases, and 6 bases lay outside the gene matches. The CDR3 DNA follows: TGTGCCTGGGGGCGGGGGACTACCTACGAGCAGTACTTC. Its protein product is CAWGRGTTYEQYF.

CDR3 loop: CSVRGKQGSTGELFF. CDR3 DNA sequence: TGCAGCGTTCGGGGGAAACAGGGGAGTACCGGGGAGCTGTTTTTT. The V gene is TRBV29-1, the J gene TRBJ2-2, with D maybe TRBD1 (7 bases). This CDR3 spans 15 amino acids. Per the germline V gene, CDR1 is SQVTM and CDR2 is ANQGSEA. Trimming removed 5 bases from V and 5 bases from J, with 18 bases in between.

The chain recombines TRBV7-8 with TRBJ1-1; D is undetermined. The germline V gene encodes CDR1 SGHVS and CDR2 FQNEAQ. The CDR3 contains 13 residues. Trimming left V 5 bases short and J 4 bases short, with 11 bases between. CDR3 DNA sequence: TGTGCCAGCAGCGCGAGCACTATCACTGAAGCTTTCTTT. It yields the protein CASSASTITEAFF. Filled out from reference TRBV7-8 and TRBJ1-1, the complete variable domain reads GAGVSQSPRYKVAKRGQDVALRCDPISGHVSLFWYQQALGQGPEFLTYFQNEAQLDKSGLPSDRFFAERPEGSVSTLKIQRTQQEDSAVYLCASSASTITEAFFGQGTRLTVV.